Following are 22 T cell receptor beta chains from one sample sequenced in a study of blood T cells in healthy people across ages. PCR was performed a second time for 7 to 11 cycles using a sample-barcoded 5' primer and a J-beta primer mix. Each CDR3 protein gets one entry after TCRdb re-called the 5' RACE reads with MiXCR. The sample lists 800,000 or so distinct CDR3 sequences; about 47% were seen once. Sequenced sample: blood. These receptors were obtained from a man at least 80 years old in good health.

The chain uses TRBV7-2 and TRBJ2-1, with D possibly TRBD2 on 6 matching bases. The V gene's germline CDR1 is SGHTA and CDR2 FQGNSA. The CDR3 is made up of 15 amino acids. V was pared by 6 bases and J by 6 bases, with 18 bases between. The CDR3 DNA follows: TGTGCCAGCAGTCCGGACTACCAAGGGTTCAATGAGCAGTTCTTC. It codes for CASSPDYQGFNEQFF.

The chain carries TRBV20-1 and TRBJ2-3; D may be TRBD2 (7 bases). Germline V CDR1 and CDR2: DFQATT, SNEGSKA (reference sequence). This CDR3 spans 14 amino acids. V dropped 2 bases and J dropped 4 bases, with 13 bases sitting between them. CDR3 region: CSARSVGGPDTQYF. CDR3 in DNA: TGCAGTGCTAGATCGGTGGGGGGGCCAGATACGCAGTATTTT.

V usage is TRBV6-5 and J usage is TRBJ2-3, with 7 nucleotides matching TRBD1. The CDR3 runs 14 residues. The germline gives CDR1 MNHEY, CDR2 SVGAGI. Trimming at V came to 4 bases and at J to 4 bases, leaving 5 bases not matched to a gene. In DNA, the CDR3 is TGTGCCAGCAGTTCGAGGGGGCTGGCAGATACGCAGTATTTT. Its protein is CASSSRGLADTQYF.

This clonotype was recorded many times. The CDR3 sequence: CASSWTGDNYGYTF. The CDR3 DNA follows: TGTGCCAGCAGCTGGACAGGGGATAACTATGGCTACACCTTC. The chain combines TRBV5-5 with TRBJ1-2; 9 bases agree with TRBD1. Germline trimming cut 3 bases from V and 1 base from J; bases unmatched to any gene: 1. Germline assignment: CDR1 SGHKS and CDR2 YYEKEE (reference sequence). This CDR3 is 14 amino acids long.

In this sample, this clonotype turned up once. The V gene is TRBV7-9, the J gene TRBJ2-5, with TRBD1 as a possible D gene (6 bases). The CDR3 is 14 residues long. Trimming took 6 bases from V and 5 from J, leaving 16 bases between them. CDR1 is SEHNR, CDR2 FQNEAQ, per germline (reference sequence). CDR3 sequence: CASSRGQTKETQYF. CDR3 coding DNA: TGTGCCAGCAGTCGCGGACAGACAAAGGAGACCCAGTACTTC.

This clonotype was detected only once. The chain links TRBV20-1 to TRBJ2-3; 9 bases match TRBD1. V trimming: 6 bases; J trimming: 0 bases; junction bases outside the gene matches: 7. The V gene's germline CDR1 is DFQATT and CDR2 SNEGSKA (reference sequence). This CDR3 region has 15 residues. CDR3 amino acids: CSANSDRGSTDTQYF. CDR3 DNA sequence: TGCAGTGCAAACTCGGACAGGGGCAGCACAGATACGCAGTATTTT.

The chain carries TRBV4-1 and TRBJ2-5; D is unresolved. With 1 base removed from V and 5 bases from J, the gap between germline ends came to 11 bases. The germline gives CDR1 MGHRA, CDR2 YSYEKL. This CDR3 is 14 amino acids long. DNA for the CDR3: TGCGCCAGCAGCCAAGCTGCGTTCCAGGAGACCCAGTACTTC. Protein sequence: CASSQAAFQETQYF.

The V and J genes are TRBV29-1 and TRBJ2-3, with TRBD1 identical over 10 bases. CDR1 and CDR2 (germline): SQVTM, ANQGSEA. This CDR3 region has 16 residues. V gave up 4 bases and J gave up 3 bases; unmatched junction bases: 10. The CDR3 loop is CSVVVWDRGSTDTQYF. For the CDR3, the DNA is TGCAGCGTTGTCGTCTGGGACAGGGGTTCAACAGATACGCAGTATTTT.

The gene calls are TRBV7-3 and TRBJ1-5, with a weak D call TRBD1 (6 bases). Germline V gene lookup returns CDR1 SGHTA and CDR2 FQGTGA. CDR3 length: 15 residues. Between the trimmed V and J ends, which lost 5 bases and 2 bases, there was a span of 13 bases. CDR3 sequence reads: CASSVQGDGNQPQHF. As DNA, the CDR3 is TGTGCCAGCAGCGTACAGGGAGACGGCAATCAGCCCCAGCATTTT.

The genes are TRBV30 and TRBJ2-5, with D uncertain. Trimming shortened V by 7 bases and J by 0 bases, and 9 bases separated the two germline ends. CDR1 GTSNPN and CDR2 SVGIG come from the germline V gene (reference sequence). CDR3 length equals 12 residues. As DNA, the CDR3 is TGTGCCTCCGCAGCAAACCAAGAGACCCAGTACTTC. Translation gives CASAANQETQYF.

CDR3 coding DNA: TGTGCCAGCAGCTCGGACGGATACACCGGGGAGCTGTTTTTT. It encodes CASSSDGYTGELFF. The V call is TRBV11-2, the J call TRBJ2-2; D remains ambiguous. The CDR3 loop spans 14 amino acids. CDR1 and CDR2 (germline): SGHAT, FQNNGV. Deletions cut 4 bases from V and 3 bases from J, with 9 bases between. The variable domain in full, completed from reference TRBV11-2 and TRBJ2-2, reads EAGVAQSPRYKIIEKRQSVAFWCNPISGHATLYWYQQILGQGPKLLIQFQNNGVVDDSQLPKDRFSAERLKGVDSTLKIQPAKLEDSAVYLCASSSDGYTGELFFGEGSRLTVL.

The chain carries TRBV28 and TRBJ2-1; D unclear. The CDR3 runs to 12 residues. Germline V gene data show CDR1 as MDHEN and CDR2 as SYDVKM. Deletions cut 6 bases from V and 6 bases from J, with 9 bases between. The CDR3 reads CASSWTPNEQFF. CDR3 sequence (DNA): TGTGCCAGCAGCTGGACGCCCAATGAGCAGTTCTTC.

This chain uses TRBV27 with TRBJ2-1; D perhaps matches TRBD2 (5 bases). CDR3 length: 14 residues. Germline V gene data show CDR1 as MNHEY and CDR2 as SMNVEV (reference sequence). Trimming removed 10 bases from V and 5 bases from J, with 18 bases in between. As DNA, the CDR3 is TGTGCCACACGCGGAGCGGTTTATAACAATGAGCAGTTCTTC. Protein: CATRGAVYNNEQFF.

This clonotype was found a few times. As DNA, the CDR3 is TGTGCCAGCAGCCGGGGACTAGCGGGAAAGGAGACGCAGTATTTT. Its protein is CASSRGLAGKETQYF. This sequence joins TRBV7-7 and TRBJ2-3, with 13 bases fitting TRBD2. The CDR3 totals 15 residues. J was trimmed by 9 bases and V by 5 bases; bases with no gene match: 8. Germline CDR1 and CDR2: SSHAT and FNYEAQ (reference sequence).

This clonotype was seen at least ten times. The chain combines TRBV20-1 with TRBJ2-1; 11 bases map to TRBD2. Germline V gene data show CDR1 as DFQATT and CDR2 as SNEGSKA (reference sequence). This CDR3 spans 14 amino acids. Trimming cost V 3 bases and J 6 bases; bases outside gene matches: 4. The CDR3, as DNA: TGCAGTGCTAGCGCTAGCGGGAGGCTCAATGAGCAGTTCTTC. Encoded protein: CSASASGRLNEQFF.

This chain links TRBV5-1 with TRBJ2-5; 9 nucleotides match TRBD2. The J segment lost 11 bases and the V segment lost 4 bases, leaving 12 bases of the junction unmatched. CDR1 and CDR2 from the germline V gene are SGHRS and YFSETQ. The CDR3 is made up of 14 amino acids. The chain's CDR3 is CASSPREGGNEQYF. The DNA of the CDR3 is TGCGCCAGCAGCCCGCGGGAGGGTGGGAATGAGCAGTACTTC. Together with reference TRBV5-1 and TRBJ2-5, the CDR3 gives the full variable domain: KAGVTQTPRYLIKTRGQQVTLSCSPISGHRSVSWYQQTPGQGLQFLFEYFSETQRNKGNFPGRFSGRQFSNSRSEMNVSTLELGDSALYLCASSPREGGNEQYFGPGTRLLVL.

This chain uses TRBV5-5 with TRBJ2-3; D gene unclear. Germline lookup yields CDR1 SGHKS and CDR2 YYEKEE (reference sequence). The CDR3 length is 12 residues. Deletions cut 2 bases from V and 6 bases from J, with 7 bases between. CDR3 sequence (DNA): TGTGCCAGCAGCTTACATCCTGATACGCAGTATTTT. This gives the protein CASSLHPDTQYF. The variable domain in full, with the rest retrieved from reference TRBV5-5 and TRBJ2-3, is DAGVTQSPTHLIKTRGQQVTLRCSPISGHKSVSWYQQVLGQGPQFIFQYYEKEERGRGNFPDRFSARQFPNYSSELNVNALLLGDSALYLCASSLHPDTQYFGPGTRLTVL.

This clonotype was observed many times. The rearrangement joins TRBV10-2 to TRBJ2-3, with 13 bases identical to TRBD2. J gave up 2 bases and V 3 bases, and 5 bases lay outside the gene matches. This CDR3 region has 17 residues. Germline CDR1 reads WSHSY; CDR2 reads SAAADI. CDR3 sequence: CASSEYGTSGTTDTQYF. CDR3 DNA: TGCGCCAGCAGTGAATACGGGACTAGCGGGACCACAGATACGCAGTATTTT.

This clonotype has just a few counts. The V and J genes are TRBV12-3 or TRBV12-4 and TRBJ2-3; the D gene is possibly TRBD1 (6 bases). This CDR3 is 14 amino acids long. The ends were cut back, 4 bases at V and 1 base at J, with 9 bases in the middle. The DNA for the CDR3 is TGTGCCAGCAGTTCGTGGGGGCGCACAGATACGCAGTATTTT. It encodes CASSSWGRTDTQYF.

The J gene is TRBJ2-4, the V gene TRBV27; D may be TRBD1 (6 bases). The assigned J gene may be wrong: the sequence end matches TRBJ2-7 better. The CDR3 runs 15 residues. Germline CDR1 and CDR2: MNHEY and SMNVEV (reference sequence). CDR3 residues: CASSSRGGTSSEQYF. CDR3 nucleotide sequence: TGTGCCAGCTCAAGCAGGGGTGGGACCTCGAGCGAGCAGTACTTC.

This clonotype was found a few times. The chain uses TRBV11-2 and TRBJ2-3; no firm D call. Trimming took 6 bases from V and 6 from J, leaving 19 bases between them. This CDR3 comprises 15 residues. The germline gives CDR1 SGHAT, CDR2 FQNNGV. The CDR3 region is CASSTEARFVDTQYF. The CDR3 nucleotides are TGTGCCAGCAGTACAGAGGCTCGGTTTGTGGATACGCAGTATTTT.

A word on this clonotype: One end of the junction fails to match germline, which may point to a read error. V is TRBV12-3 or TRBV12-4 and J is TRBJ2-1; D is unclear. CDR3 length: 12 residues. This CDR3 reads CASSLRGNVQFF. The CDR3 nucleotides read TGTGCCAGCAGTTTAAGAGGAAATGTGCAGTTCTTC.